Here is one TCR beta chain with its context. CDR1 and CDR2 from the germline V gene are MDHEN and SYDVKM. This CDR3 contains 17 residues. Trimming cost V 2 bases and J 5 bases; bases outside gene matches: 10. Generated by immunoSEQ multiplex PCR, the TCRdb table keeps only in-frame clones and is missing some. This sample has around 400,000 clones, with over 75% found just once. The data are from a study of blood T cell repertoires in COVID-19. Study context: Samples representing acute and convalescent COVID-19 were sourced from the United States, Italy and Spain. T cells, B-cell-depleted T cells, or PBMCs supplied cDNA or gDNA.

V gene TRBV28 combines with J gene TRBJ2-2, with 8 nucleotides matching TRBD2. Sequencing used peripheral blood. The receptor was isolated from a woman under 40 with COVID-19, enrolled during active disease. The CDR3 region has the DNA TGTGCCAGCAGTTTACTCCTCGGGAGGGAGGGAACCGGGGAGCTGTTTTTT. Its translation: CASSLLLGREGTGELFF.